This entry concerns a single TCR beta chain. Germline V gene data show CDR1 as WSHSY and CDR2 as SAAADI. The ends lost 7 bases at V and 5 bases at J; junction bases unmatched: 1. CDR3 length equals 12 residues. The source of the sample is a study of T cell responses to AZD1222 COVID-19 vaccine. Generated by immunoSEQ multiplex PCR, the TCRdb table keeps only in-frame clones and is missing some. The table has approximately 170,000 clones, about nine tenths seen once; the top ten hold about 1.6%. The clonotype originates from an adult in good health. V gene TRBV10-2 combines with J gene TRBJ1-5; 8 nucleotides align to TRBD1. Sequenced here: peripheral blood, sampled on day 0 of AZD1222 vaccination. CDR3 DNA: TGCGCCAGCAAACAGGGGGATCAGCCCCAGCATTTT. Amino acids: CASKQGDQPQHF.